These 2 T cell receptor beta chains came from one sample sequenced in a study of response to subunit inactivated influenza vaccine. TCRdb reanalysed the RT-PCR reads using MiXCR and keeps one entry per CDR3 protein. The sample includes around 480,000 distinct CDR3 sequences, more than 15% of them seen just once. The sample consisted of CD4+ T cells sorted from PBMCs, taken about 23 months after vaccination. The source of these receptors is a man between 50 and 69 years old who received an inactivated influenza vaccine.

This clonotype was counted at least ten times. The gene calls are TRBV7-2 and TRBJ2-5; 9 bases line up with TRBD2. CDR3 length: 16 amino acids. The germline V gene encodes CDR1 SGHTA and CDR2 FQGNSA. Germline trimming cut 4 bases from V and 6 bases from J; bases unmatched to any gene: 12. The CDR3: CASSSTPGRGGQTQYF. CDR3 DNA sequence: TGTGCCAGCAGCTCCACCCCAGGGCGGGGGGGGCAGACCCAGTACTTC.

This clonotype was picked up many times. The chain has TRBV5-1 and TRBJ2-3; D is perhaps TRBD1 or TRBD2 (5 bases each). V was shortened by 4 bases and J by 0 bases, with 6 bases between the two germline ends. This CDR3 has 13 residues. Germline V lookup: CDR1 SGHRS, CDR2 YFSETQ. This chain's CDR3 is CASSRDSTDTQYF. The CDR3 region has the DNA TGCGCCAGCAGCCGGGACAGCACAGATACGCAGTATTTT.